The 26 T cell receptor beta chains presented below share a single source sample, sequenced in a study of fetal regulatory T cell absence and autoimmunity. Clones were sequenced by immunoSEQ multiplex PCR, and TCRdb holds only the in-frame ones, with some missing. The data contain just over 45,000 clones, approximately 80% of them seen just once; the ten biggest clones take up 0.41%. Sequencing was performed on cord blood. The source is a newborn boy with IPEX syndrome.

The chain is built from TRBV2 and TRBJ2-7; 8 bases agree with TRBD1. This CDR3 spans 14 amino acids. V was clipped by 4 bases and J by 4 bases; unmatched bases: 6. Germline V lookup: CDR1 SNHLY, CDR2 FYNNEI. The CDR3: CASSAGTGSYEQYF. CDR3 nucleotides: TGTGCCAGCAGTGCCGGGACAGGTTCGTACGAGCAGTACTTC.

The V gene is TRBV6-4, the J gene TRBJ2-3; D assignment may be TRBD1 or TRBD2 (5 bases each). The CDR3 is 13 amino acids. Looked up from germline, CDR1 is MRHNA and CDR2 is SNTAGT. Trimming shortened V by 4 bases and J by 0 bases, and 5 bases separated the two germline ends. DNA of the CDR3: TGTGCCAGCAGTGGGGACAGCACAGATACGCAGTATTTT. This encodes CASSGDSTDTQYF.

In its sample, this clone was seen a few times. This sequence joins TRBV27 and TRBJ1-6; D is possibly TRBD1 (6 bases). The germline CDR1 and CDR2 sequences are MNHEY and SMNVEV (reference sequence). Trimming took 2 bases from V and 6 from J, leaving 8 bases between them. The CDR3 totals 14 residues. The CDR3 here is CASSLAGVNSPLHF. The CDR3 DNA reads TGTGCCAGCAGTTTAGCAGGGGTTAATTCACCCCTCCACTTT.

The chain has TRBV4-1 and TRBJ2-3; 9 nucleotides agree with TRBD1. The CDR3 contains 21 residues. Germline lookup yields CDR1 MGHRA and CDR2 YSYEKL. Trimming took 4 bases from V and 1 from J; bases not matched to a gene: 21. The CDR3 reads CASSRKGAFRSQGAGTDTQYF. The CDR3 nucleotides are TGCGCCAGCAGCCGAAAAGGCGCCTTTCGATCACAGGGGGCGGGCACAGATACGCAGTATTTT.

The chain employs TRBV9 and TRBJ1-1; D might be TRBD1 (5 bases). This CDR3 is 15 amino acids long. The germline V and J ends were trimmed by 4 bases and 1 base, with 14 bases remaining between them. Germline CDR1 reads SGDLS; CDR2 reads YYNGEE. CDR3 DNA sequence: TGTGCCAGCAGCTCCCGGGGGGGTTCGAACACTGAAGCTTTCTTT. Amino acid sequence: CASSSRGGSNTEAFF. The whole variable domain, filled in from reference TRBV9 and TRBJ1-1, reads DSGVTQTPKHLITATGQRVTLRCSPRSGDLSVYWYQQSLDQGLQFLIQYYNGEERAKGNILERFSAQQFPDLHSELNLSSLELGDSALYFCASSSRGGSNTEAFFGQGTRLTVV.

The CDR3, as DNA: TGTGCCACCAGCAGAGAGGGGCAGCTTGCCTACGAGCAGTACTTC. This encodes CATSREGQLAYEQYF. This sequence joins TRBV15 and TRBJ2-7; D may be TRBD1 (5 bases). V lost 0 bases and J lost 2, with 11 bases in between. The CDR3 sequence is 15 residues long. Germline V lookup: CDR1 LNHNV, CDR2 YYDKDF (reference sequence).

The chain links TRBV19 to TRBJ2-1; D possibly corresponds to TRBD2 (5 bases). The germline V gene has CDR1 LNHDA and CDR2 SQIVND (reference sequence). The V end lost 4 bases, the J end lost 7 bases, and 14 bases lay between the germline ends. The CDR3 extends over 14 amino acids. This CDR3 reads CASSTPGERNEQFF. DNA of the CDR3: TGTGCCAGTAGTACCCCCGGGGAGAGGAATGAGCAGTTCTTC.

CDR3: CASSLSLRVGELFF. The CDR3 DNA follows: TGTGCCAGCAGTTTATCCTTAAGGGTCGGGGAGCTGTTTTTT. The chain is built from TRBV27 and TRBJ2-2; the D is unclear. Germline V gene data show CDR1 as MNHEY and CDR2 as SMNVEV (reference sequence). The V end lost 0 bases, the J end lost 7 bases, and 9 bases lay between the germline ends. The CDR3 has 14 residues.

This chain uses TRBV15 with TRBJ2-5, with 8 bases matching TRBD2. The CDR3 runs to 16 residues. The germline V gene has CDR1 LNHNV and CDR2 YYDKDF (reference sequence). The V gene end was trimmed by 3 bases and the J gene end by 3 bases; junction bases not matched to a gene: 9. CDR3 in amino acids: CATSRERGGHKETQYF. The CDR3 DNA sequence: TGTGCCACCAGCAGGGAACGGGGGGGCCATAAAGAGACCCAGTACTTC.

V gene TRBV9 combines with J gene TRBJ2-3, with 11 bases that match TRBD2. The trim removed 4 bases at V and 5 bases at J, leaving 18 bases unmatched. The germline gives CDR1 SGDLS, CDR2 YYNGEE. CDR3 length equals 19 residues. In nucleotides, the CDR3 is TGTGCCAGCAGCTTCCCAAGGGGCCTAGCGGGGGGTCATGGAGATACGCAGTATTTT. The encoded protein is CASSFPRGLAGGHGDTQYF.

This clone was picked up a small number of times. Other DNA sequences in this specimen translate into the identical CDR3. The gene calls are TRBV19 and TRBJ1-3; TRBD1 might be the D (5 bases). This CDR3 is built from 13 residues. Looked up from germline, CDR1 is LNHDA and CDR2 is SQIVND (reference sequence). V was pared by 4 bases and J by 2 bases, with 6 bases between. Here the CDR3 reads CASSTGAGNTIYF. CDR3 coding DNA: TGTGCCAGTAGTACGGGGGCTGGAAACACCATATATTTT. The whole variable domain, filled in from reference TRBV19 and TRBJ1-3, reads DGGITQSPKYLFRKEGQNVTLSCEQNLNHDAMYWYRQDPGQGLRLIYYSQIVNDFQKGDIAEGYSVSREKKESFPLTVTSAQKNPTAFYLCASSTGAGNTIYFGEGSWLTVV.

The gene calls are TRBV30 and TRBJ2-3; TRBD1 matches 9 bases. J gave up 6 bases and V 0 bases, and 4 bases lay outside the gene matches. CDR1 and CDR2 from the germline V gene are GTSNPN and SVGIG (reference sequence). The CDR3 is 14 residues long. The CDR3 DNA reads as TGTGCCTGGAGTGTACAGGGGGCGAGGGATACGCAGTATTTT. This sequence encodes CAWSVQGARDTQYF. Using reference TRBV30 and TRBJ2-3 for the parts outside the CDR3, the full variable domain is SQTIHQWPATLVQPVGSPLSLECTVEGTSNPNLYWYRQAAGRGLQLLFYSVGIGQISSEVPQNLSASRPQDRQFILSSKKLLLSDSGFYLCAWSVQGARDTQYFGPGTRLTVL.

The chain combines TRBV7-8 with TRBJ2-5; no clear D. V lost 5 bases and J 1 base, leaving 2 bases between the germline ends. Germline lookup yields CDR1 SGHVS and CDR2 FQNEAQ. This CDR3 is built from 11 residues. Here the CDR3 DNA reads TGTGCCAGCAGCCTCCAAGAGACCCAGTACTTC. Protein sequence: CASSLQETQYF.

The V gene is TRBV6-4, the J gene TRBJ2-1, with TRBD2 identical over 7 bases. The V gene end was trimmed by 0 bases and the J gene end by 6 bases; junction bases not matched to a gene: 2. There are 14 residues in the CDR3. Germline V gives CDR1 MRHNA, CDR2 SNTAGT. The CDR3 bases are TGTGCCAGCAGTGACTCAAGCGGGGTCAATGAGCAGTTCTTC. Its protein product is CASSDSSGVNEQFF.

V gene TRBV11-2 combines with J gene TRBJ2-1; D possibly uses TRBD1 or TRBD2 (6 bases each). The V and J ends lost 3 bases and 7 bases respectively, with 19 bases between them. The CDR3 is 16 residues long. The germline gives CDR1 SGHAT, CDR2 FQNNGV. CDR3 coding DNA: TGTGCCAGCAGCTTCCTGCCAATCGGGGGCTTGAATGAGCAGTTCTTC. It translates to CASSFLPIGGLNEQFF.

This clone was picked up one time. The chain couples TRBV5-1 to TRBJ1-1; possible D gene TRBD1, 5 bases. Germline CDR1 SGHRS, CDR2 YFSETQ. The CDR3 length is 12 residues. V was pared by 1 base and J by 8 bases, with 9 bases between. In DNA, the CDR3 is TGCGCCAGCAGCTTGCCGGGGCGAGAAGCTTTCTTT. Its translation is CASSLPGREAFF.

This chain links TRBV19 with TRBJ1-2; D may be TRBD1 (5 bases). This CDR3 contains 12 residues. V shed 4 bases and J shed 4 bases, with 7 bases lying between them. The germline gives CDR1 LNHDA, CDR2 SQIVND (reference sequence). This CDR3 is CASSRGGYGYTF. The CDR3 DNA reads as TGTGCCAGTAGTAGGGGCGGCTATGGCTACACCTTC.

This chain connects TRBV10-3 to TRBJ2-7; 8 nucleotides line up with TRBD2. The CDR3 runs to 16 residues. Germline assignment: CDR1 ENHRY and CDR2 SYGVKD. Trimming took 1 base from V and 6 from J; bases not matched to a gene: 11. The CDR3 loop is CAISELGSGGFAEQYF. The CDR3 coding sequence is TGTGCCATCAGTGAGTTAGGCTCGGGGGGGTTCGCCGAGCAGTACTTC.

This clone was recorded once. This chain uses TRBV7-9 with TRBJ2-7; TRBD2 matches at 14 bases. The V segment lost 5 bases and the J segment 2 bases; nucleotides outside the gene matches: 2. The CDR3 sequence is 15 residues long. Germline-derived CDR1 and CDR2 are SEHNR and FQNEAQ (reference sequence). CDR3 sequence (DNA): TGTGCCAGCAGCCCGGGACTAGCGGGGGCCTACGAGCAGTACTTC. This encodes CASSPGLAGAYEQYF. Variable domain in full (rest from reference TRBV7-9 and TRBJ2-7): DTGVSQNPRHKITKRGQNVTFRCDPISEHNRLYWYRQTLGQGPEFLTYFQNEAQLEKSRLLSDRFSAERPKGSFSTLEIQRTEQGDSAMYLCASSPGLAGAYEQYFGPGTRLTVT.

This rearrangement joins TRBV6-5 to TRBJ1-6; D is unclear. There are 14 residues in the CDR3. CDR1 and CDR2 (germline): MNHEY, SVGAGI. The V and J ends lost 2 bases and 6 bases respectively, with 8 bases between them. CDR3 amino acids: CASSYDTANSPLHF. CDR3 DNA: TGTGCCAGCAGTTACGACACGGCTAATTCACCCCTCCACTTT.

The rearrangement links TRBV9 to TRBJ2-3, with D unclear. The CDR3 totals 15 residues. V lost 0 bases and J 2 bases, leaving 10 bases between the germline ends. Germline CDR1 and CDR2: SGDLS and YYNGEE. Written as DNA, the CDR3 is TGTGCCAGCAGCGTAGTGGGTCGCATCACAGATACGCAGTATTTT. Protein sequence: CASSVVGRITDTQYF.

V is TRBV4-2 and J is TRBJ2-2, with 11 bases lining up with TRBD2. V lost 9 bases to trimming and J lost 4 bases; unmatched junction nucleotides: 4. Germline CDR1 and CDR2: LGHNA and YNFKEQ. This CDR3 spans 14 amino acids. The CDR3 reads CARSGTSGTGELFF. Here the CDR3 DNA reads TGTGCCAGGTCCGGGACTAGCGGCACCGGGGAGCTGTTTTTT.

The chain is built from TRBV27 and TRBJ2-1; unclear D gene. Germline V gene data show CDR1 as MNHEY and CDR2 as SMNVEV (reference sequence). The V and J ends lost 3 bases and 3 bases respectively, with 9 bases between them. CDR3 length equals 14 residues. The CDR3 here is CASSLFSDYNEQFF. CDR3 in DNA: TGTGCCAGCAGTTTGTTCAGCGACTACAATGAGCAGTTCTTC.

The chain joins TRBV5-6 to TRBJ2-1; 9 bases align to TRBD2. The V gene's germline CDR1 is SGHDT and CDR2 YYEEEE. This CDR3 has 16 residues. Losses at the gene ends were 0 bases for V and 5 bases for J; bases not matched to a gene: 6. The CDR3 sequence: CASSLVTAGGHNEQFF. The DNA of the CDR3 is TGTGCCAGCAGCTTGGTCACAGCGGGGGGACACAATGAGCAGTTCTTC.

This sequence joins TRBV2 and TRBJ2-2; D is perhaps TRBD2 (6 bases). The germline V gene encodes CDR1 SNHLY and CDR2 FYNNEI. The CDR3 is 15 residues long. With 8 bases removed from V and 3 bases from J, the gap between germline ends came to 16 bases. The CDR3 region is CASRAGSEDTGELFF. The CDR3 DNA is TGTGCCAGCCGGGCCGGGAGCGAGGACACCGGGGAGCTGTTTTTT.

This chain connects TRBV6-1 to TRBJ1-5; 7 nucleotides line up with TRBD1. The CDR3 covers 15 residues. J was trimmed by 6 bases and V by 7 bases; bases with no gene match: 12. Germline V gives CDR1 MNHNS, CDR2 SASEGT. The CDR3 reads CASTLMGGQIQPQHF. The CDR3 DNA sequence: TGTGCCAGCACCTTGATGGGGGGACAGATTCAGCCCCAGCATTTT.